The next 17 T cell receptor beta chains were all read from a single sample in a study of shared clonotypes between healthy human individuals. Produced via immunoSEQ multiplex PCR; TCRdb's table is partial and in-frame only. The sample shows a few million clones, around nine tenths of them seen only once. The source material was naive CD4+ T cells sorted from blood. As for subset: CD45RA+ positively selected. The receptors come from a man aged 18 to 30 in good health.

The count of this clone is one. This chain connects TRBV4-1 to TRBJ1-6, with 7 bases that match TRBD1. CDR3 length: 16 residues. Germline CDR1 is MGHRA and CDR2 is YSYEKL. V shed 3 bases, J shed 6 bases, and the junction held 8 bases outside the gene matches. CDR3 DNA: TGCGCCAGCAGCCAGATCGGACAGGCTTCTAATTCACCCCTCCACTTT. It translates to CASSQIGQASNSPLHF.

The chain joins TRBV5-4 to TRBJ2-7; no reliable D call. Trimming removed 4 bases from V and 0 bases from J, with 8 bases in between. The germline CDR1 and CDR2 sequences are SGHNT and YYREEE (reference sequence). The CDR3 is 13 amino acids. The CDR3 nucleotides read TGTGCCAGCAGCGCCCCATCCTCCTACGAGCAGTACTTC. Translated: CASSAPSSYEQYF.

The CDR3 sequence: CASTEVISSGNTIYF. In DNA, the CDR3 is TGTGCCAGCACCGAAGTTATCTCCTCTGGAAACACCATATATTTT. J is TRBJ1-3 and V is TRBV6-5, with D unclear. The length of the CDR3 is 15 residues. V was cut by 7 bases and J by 0 bases, with 13 bases left in between. The germline V gene has CDR1 MNHEY and CDR2 SVGAGI.

The rearrangement joins TRBV6-1 to TRBJ1-5, with 8 bases that match TRBD1. V trimming: 2 bases; J trimming: 0 bases; junction bases outside the gene matches: 15. CDR3 size: 20 residues. Germline V gives CDR1 MNHNS, CDR2 SASEGT. The CDR3 DNA is TGTGCCAGCAGTGAATCCAAGTACGGGACAGGAACATATAGCAATCAGCCCCAGCATTTT. It encodes CASSESKYGTGTYSNQPQHF.

This chain uses TRBV6-6 with TRBJ1-1; 7 positions match TRBD1. Trimming cost V 7 bases and J 1 base; bases outside gene matches: 6. CDR1 is MNHNY and CDR2 is SVGAGI in the germline V gene (reference sequence). CDR3 length: 14 amino acids. The CDR3 loop reads CASIPGQKNTEAFF. The CDR3 nucleotides are TGTGCCAGCATTCCGGGACAGAAGAACACTGAAGCTTTCTTT.

This clone appeared a single time. The J gene is TRBJ1-5, the V gene TRBV19; D uncertain. Germline values: CDR1 LNHDA, CDR2 SQIVND (reference sequence). Trimming removed 0 bases from V and 9 bases from J, with 9 bases in between. This CDR3 comprises 13 residues. CDR3 nucleotides: TGTGCCAGTAGTATAGAGTTTTCATTGCCCCAGCATTTT. As protein: CASSIEFSLPQHF.

V and J are TRBV7-2 and TRBJ1-6; D gene unclear. The CDR3 is 15 residues long. The germline V gene encodes CDR1 SGHTA and CDR2 FQGNSA. V gave up 3 bases and J gave up 3 bases, with 9 bases separating them. CDR3 in amino acids: CASSFEHYYNSPLHF. The DNA of the CDR3 is TGTGCCAGCAGCTTCGAACATTACTATAATTCACCCCTCCACTTT.

The genes are TRBV9 and TRBJ1-3; no reliable D call. V was cut by 1 base and J by 0 bases, with 5 bases left in between. The CDR3 totals 14 residues. The V gene's germline CDR1 is SGDLS and CDR2 YYNGEE. The DNA of the CDR3 is TGTGCCAGCAGCGTATATCTCTCTGGAAACACCATATATTTT. Protein: CASSVYLSGNTIYF.

This clone was counted once. The chain carries TRBV28 and TRBJ1-2; TRBD1 matches at 8 bases. CDR3 length equals 13 residues. Unmatched junction bases numbered 6, after V lost 5 bases and J lost 7 bases. Germline CDR1 and CDR2: MDHEN and SYDVKM. The CDR3 DNA follows: TGTGCCAGCAGTACCTGGGACAGGTCTGGCTACACCTTC. This translates into CASSTWDRSGYTF.

The gene calls are TRBV28 and TRBJ1-2; D is unclear. With 6 bases removed from V and 5 bases from J, the gap between germline ends came to 13 bases. In germline, CDR1 is MDHEN, CDR2 SYDVKM. This CDR3 spans 13 amino acids. The CDR3 loop is CASSEVDGYGYTF. For the CDR3, the DNA is TGTGCCAGCAGCGAGGTGGATGGGTATGGCTACACCTTC.

V is TRBV28 and J is TRBJ1-1, with a weak D call TRBD1 (6 bases). The ends were cut back, 7 bases at V and 3 bases at J, with 12 bases in the middle. Germline V gene data show CDR1 as MDHEN and CDR2 as SYDVKM. The CDR3 sequence is 13 residues long. In DNA form, the CDR3 reads TGTGCCAGCACCTGGGACACCTACACTGAAGCTTTCTTT. Translation gives CASTWDTYTEAFF.

On this clone: At the DNA level, this CDR3 is encoded by other sequences in the same sample as well. This chain joins TRBV28 and TRBJ2-7; D is uncertain. V was trimmed by 4 bases and J by 2 bases, leaving 12 bases between them. The CDR3 sequence is 14 residues long. Germline V lookup: CDR1 MDHEN, CDR2 SYDVKM. The DNA for the CDR3 is TGTGCCAGCAGTTCCCCGACCGCAACCTACGAGCAGTACTTC. It is translated as CASSSPTATYEQYF.

V is TRBV4-1 and J is TRBJ2-3, with D uncertain. CDR3 length: 16 amino acids. Germline V gene data show CDR1 as MGHRA and CDR2 as YSYEKL. Between the trimmed V and J ends, which lost 0 bases and 1 base, there was a span of 11 bases. CDR3 nucleotides: TGCGCCAGCAGCCAAGATGGACCGCTCCGCACAGATACGCAGTATTTT. Translated, it gives CASSQDGPLRTDTQYF.

V and J are TRBV2 and TRBJ2-2; possible D gene TRBD2, 6 bases. CDR1 is SNHLY, CDR2 FYNNEI, per germline. The V end lost 5 bases, the J end lost 2 bases, and 12 bases lay between the germline ends. The CDR3 contains 15 residues. CDR3 bases: TGTGCCAGCAGTCGTCTAGCGAGTAACACCGGGGAGCTGTTTTTT. Its protein is CASSRLASNTGELFF.

The chain is built from TRBV6-6 and TRBJ1-4; 10 nucleotides align to TRBD1. This CDR3 spans 16 amino acids. Germline assignment: CDR1 MNHNY and CDR2 SVGAGI (reference sequence). Losses at the gene ends were 8 bases for V and 0 bases for J; bases not matched to a gene: 6. The CDR3 reads CASSRQGAATNEKLFF. CDR3 nucleotides: TGTGCCAGCTCCAGACAGGGGGCTGCAACTAATGAAAAACTGTTTTTT.

This chain links TRBV2 with TRBJ2-1; 14 nucleotides line up with TRBD2. CDR1 and CDR2 from the germline V gene are SNHLY and FYNNEI. The CDR3 sequence is 14 residues long. After removal of 4 bases from V and 8 bases from J, the junction contained 1 base not matched to a gene. The CDR3 here is CASSGGLAGDEQFF. The CDR3 DNA is TGTGCCAGCAGTGGGGGACTAGCGGGGGATGAGCAGTTCTTC.

CDR3 in DNA: TGTGCCAGCTCACCGGCCGGGACAGGGGGTAATGAGCAGTTCTTC. It is translated as CASSPAGTGGNEQFF. V and J are TRBV18 and TRBJ2-1, with 11 bases identical to TRBD1. The junction had 5 bases not matched to a gene; V was cut back by 3 bases and J by 7 bases. Germline assignment: CDR1 KGHSH and CDR2 LQKENI. This CDR3 region has 15 residues.